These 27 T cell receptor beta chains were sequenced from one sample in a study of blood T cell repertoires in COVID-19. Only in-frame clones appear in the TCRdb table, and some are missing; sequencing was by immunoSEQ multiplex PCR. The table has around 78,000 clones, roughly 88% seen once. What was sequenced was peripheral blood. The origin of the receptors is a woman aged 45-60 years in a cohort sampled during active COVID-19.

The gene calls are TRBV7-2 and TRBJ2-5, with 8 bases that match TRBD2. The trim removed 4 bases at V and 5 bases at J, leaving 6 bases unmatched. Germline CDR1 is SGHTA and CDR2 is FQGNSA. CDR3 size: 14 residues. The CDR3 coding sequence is TGTGCCAGCAGCTCAACGGGAGGGCTGGAGACCCAGTACTTC. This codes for CASSSTGGLETQYF.

This chain's CDR3 is CASSRVAGGPPTEQYF. The CDR3 bases are TGTGCCAGCAGCAGAGTAGCGGGAGGGCCCCCGACCGAGCAGTACTTC. The chain links TRBV7-2 to TRBJ2-7; 11 bases fit TRBD2. With 5 bases clipped from V and 6 bases from J, the junction kept 12 bases outside the gene matches. The CDR3 extends over 16 amino acids. CDR1 and CDR2 from the germline V gene are SGHTA and FQGNSA.

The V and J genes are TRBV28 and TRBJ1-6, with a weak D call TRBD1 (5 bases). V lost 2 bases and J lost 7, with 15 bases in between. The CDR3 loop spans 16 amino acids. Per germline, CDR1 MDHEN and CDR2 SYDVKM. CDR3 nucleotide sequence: TGTGCCAGCAGTTTAATCGGGGGATCTGGGAATTCACCCCTCCACTTT. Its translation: CASSLIGGSGNSPLHF.

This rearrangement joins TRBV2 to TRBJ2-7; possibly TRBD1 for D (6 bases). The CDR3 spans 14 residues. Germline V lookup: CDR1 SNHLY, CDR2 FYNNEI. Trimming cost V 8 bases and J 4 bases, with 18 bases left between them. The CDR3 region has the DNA TGTGCCAGCGTCCCCGGACAGCATTCGTACGAGCAGTACTTC. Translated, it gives CASVPGQHSYEQYF.

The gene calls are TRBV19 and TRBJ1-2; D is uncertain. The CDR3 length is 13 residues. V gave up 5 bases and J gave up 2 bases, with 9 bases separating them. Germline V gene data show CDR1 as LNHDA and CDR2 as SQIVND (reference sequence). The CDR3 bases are TGTGCCAGTAGTCCAGGCTCCAACTATGGCTACACCTTC. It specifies CASSPGSNYGYTF.

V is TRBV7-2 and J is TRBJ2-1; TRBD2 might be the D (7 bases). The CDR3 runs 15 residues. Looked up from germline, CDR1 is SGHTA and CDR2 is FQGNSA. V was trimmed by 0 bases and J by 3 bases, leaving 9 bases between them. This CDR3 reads CASSLAGGHYNEQFF. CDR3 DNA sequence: TGTGCCAGCAGCTTAGCGGGGGGGCACTACAATGAGCAGTTCTTC. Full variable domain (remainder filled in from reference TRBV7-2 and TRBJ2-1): GAGVSQSPSNKVTEKGKDVELRCDPISGHTALYWYRQSLGQGLEFLIYFQGNSAPDKSGLPSDRFSAERTGGSVSTLTIQRTQQEDSAVYLCASSLAGGHYNEQFFGPGTRLTVL.

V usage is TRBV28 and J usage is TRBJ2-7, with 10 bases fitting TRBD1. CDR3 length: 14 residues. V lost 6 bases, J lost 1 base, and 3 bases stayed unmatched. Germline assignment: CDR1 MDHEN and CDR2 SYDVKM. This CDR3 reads CASRRQGASYEQYF. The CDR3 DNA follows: TGTGCCAGCAGGAGACAGGGGGCGTCCTACGAGCAGTACTTC. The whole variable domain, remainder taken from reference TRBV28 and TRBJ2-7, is DVKVTQSSRYLVKRTGEKVFLECVQDMDHENMFWYRQDPGLGLRLIYFSYDVKMKEKGDIPEGYSVSREKKERFSLILESASTNQTSMYLCASRRQGASYEQYFGPGTRLTVT.

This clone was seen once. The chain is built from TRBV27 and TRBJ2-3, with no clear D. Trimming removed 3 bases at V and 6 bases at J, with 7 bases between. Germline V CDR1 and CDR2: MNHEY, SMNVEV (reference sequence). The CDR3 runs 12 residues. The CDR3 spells CASSFPRDTQYF. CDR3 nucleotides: TGTGCCAGCAGTTTCCCTAGGGATACGCAGTATTTT.

The CDR3 DNA sequence: TGCGCCAGCAGTGAAGATGGCAACAATGAGCAGTTCTTC. This gives the protein CASSEDGNNEQFF. The rearrangement joins TRBV10-1 to TRBJ2-1, with D unresolved. This CDR3 comprises 13 residues. V lost 3 bases and J 5 bases, leaving 8 bases between the germline ends. Looked up from germline, CDR1 is WNHNN and CDR2 is SYGVQD (reference sequence).

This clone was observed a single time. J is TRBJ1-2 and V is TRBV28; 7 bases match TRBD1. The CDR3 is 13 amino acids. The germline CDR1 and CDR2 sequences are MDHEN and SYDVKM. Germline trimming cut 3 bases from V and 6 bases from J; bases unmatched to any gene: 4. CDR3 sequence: CASSFGRGDGYTF. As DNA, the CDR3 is TGTGCCAGCAGTTTTGGCAGGGGGGATGGCTACACCTTC.

The CDR3: CASSLVRGGNTEAFF. In nucleotides, the CDR3 is TGCGCCAGCAGCTTGGTGCGAGGGGGGAACACTGAAGCTTTCTTT. The rearrangement uses TRBV5-1 and TRBJ1-1; maybe TRBD1 (6 bases). The germline V gene has CDR1 SGHRS and CDR2 YFSETQ. This CDR3 spans 15 amino acids. V shed 0 bases and J shed 1 base, with 10 bases lying between them.

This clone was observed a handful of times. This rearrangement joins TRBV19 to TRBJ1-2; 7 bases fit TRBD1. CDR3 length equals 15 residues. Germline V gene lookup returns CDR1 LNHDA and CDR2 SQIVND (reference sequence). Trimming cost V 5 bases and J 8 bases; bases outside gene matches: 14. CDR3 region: CASSPRTGLNMGYTF. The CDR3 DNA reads TGTGCCAGTAGTCCACGGACAGGATTGAATATGGGCTACACCTTC.

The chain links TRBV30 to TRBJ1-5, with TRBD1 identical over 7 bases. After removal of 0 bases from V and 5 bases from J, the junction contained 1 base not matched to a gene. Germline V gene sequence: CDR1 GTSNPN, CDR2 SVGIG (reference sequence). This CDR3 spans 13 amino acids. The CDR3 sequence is CAWSVTGDQPQHF. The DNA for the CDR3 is TGTGCCTGGAGTGTCACAGGGGATCAGCCCCAGCATTTT. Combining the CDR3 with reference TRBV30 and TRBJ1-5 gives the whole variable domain SQTIHQWPATLVQPVGSPLSLECTVEGTSNPNLYWYRQAAGRGLQLLFYSVGIGQISSEVPQNLSASRPQDRQFILSSKKLLLSDSGFYLCAWSVTGDQPQHFGDGTRLSIL.

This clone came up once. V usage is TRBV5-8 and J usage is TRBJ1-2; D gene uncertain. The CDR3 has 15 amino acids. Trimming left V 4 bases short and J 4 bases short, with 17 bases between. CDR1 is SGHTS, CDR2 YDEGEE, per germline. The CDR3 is CASSPGWNAGYGYTF. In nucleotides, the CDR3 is TGTGCCAGCAGCCCCGGATGGAACGCGGGCTATGGCTACACCTTC. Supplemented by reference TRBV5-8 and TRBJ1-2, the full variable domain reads EAGVTQSPTHLIKTRGQQATLRCSPISGHTSVYWYQQALGLGLQFLLWYDEGEERNRGNFPPRFSGRQFPNYSSELNVNALELEDSALYLCASSPGWNAGYGYTFGSGTRLTVV.

CDR3: CASSDRYSNQPQHF. The DNA of the CDR3 is TGTGCCAGCAGTGACAGATATAGCAATCAGCCCCAGCATTTT. The chain carries TRBV2 and TRBJ1-5; D not resolved. CDR3 length: 14 amino acids. Germline loops: CDR1 SNHLY, CDR2 FYNNEI. V dropped 3 bases and J dropped 0 bases, with 6 bases sitting between them.

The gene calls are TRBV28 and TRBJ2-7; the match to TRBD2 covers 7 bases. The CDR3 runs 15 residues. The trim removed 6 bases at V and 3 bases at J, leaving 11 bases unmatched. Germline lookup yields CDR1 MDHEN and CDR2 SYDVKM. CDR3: CASSSPGGVYYEQYF. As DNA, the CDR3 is TGTGCCAGCAGCTCCCCGGGGGGAGTCTACTACGAGCAGTACTTC.

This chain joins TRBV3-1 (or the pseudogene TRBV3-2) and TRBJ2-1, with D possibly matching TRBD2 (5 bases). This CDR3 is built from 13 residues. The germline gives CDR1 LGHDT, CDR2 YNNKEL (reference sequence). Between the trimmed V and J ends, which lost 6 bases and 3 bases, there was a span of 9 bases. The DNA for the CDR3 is TGTGCCAGCAGTACCGGGATCTACAATGAGCAGTTCTTC. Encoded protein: CASSTGIYNEQFF.

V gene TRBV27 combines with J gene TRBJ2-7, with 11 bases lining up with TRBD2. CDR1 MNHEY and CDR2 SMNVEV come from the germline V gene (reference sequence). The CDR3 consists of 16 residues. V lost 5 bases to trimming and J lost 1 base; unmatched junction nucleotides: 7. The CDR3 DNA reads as TGTGCCAGCAGTCCCGGGACTAGCGGATTATCCTACGAGCAGTACTTC. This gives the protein CASSPGTSGLSYEQYF.

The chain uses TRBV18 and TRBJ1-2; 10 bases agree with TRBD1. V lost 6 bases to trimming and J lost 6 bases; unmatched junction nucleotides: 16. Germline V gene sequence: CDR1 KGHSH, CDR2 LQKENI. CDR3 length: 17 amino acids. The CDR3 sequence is CASSHSRPGTGVDGYTF. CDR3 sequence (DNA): TGTGCCAGCTCGCATTCCAGGCCCGGGACAGGGGTGGATGGCTACACCTTC.

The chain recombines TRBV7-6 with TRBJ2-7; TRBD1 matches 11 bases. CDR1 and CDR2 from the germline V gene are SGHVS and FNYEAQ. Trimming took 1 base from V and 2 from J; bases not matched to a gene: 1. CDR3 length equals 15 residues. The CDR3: CASSLEGQGAYEQYF. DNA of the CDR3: TGTGCCAGCAGCTTAGAGGGACAGGGGGCCTACGAGCAGTACTTC.

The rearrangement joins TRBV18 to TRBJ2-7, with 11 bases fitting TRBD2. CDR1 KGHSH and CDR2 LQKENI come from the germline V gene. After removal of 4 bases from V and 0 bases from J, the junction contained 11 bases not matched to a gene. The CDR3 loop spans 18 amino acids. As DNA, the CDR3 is TGTGCCAGCTCACAACAGGGGACTAGCGGAGGGAGCTCCTACGAGCAGTACTTC. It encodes CASSQQGTSGGSSYEQYF.

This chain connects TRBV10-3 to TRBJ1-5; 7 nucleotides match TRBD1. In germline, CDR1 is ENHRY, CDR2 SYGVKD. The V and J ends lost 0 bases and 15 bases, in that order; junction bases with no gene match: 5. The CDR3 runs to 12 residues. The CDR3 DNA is TGTGCCATCAGTGAGTCTGACAGGGTAAGGCATTTT. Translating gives CAISESDRVRHF.

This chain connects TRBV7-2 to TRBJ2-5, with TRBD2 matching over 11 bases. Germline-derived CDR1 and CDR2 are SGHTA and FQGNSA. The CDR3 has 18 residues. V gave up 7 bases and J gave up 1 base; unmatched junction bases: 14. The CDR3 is CASTRISGTSGFQETQYF. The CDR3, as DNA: TGTGCCAGCACCCGAATCTCCGGGACTAGCGGTTTCCAAGAGACCCAGTACTTC.

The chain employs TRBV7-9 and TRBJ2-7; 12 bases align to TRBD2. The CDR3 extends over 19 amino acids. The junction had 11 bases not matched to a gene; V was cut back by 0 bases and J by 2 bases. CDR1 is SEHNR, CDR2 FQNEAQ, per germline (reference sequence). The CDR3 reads CASSLAGVTSGRSPYEQYF. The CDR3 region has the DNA TGTGCCAGCAGCTTAGCAGGGGTGACTAGCGGGAGATCCCCCTACGAGCAGTACTTC.

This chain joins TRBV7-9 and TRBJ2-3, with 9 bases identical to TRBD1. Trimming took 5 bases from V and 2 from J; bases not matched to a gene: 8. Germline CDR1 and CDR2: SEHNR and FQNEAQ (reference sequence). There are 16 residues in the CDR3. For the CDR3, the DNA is TGTGCCAGCAGCCGCGACTGGACAGGGGACACAGATACGCAGTATTTT. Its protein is CASSRDWTGDTDTQYF.

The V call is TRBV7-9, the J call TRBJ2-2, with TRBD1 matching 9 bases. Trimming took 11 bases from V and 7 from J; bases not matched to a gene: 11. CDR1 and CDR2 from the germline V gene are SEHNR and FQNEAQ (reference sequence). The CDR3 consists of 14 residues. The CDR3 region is CAVRRDRVVGELFF. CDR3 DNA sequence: TGTGCCGTCCGCCGGGACAGGGTTGTCGGGGAGCTGTTTTTT.

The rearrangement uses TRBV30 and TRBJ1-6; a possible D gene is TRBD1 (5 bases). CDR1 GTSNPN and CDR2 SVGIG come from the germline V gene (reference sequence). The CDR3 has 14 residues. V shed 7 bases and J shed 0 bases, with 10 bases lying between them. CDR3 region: CAFRENSYNSPLHF. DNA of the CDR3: TGTGCCTTCAGGGAAAACTCCTATAATTCACCCCTCCACTTT.